This TCR beta chain was identified during a study of OX40 agonist ivuxolimab in advanced cancers. Concerning this clone itself: The antigen remains unidentified.

General study points: Among the least clonally expanded were partial responders at 0.1-3.0 mg/kg.

The V end was cut by 3 bases, the J end by 7 bases, with 9 bases between. CDR1 LNHDA and CDR2 SQIVND come from the germline V gene (reference sequence). The CDR3 has 12 residues. Here immunoSEQ multiplex PCR was the method, and the copy in TCRdb shows in-frame clones only, minus some. There are tens of thousands of clones in the sample; roughly 86% occur only once, and over 2% lies in the top ten. The receptor was derived from an adult with an advanced solid tumor such as melanoma, head and neck, liver or kidney cancer. The sample in question was CD4+ or CD8+ T cells sorted from blood, obtained in a trial of the OX40 agonist ivuxolimab. This chain connects TRBV19 to TRBJ1-2, with D perhaps matching TRBD1 (5 bases). The DNA for the CDR3 is TGTGCCAGTAGTATCGGGACTCGTGGCTACACCTTC. As protein: CASSIGTRGYTF.